This T cell receptor (beta chain) was retrieved from a study of T cells in localized non-small cell lung cancer. Whole-study results and caveats: Within adjacent lung there appeared a median approximately 62 of the top 100 tumor clones.

Details on this clone: As yet, its antigen is unknown.

There are 13 residues in the CDR3. The V end was cut by 5 bases, the J end by 6 bases, with 11 bases between. The V gene's germline CDR1 is WNHNN and CDR2 SYGVQD (reference sequence). Assay: immunoSEQ multiplex PCR; the TCRdb copy retains only in-frame clones and omits some. Of 25,000 to 30,000 clones listed, around 93% are singletons. The clonotype comes from a female donor older than 55 with stage I lung adenocarcinoma. The chain recombines TRBV10-1 with TRBJ2-1, with D possibly called TRBD1 or TRBD2 (5 bases each). The starting material was peripheral blood, obtained before any cancer treatment. In nucleotides, the CDR3 is TGCGCCAGCAGTCCCGGGACGGTCAATGAGCAGTTCTTC. The encoded protein is CASSPGTVNEQFF.